These 23 T cell receptor beta chains originate from one sample sequenced in a study of blood T cells in healthy people across ages. Through a sample-barcoded 5' primer and a J-beta primer mix, a second PCR was run for about 6 to 11 cycles. Using its own MiXCR run on the 5' RACE reads, TCRdb lists one record per CDR3 protein. The sample holds roughly 1.9 million distinct CDR3 sequences; roughly two fifths are singletons and the top ten take under 30%. The sequencing input was blood. These receptors originate from a human donor in good health.

CDR3 bases: TGTGCCATGGGACAGGGGGCGGTTGGAAGTGGCTACACCTTC. Translation: CAMGQGAVGSGYTF. This rearrangement joins TRBV10-3 to TRBJ1-2; 12 bases agree with TRBD1. Germline CDR1 is ENHRY and CDR2 is SYGVKD. Trimming at V came to 9 bases and at J to 7 bases, leaving 9 bases not matched to a gene. CDR3 size: 14 residues.

The gene calls are TRBV12-3 or TRBV12-4 and TRBJ1-3, with D unresolved. The CDR3 consists of 15 residues. The germline V and J ends were trimmed by 1 base and 0 bases, with 7 bases remaining between them. The CDR3 DNA is TGTGCCAGCAGTTTAGGGGTTTTCTCTGGAAACACCATATATTTT. Translating it yields CASSLGVFSGNTIYF.

This clonotype has just a few counts. The germline gene is not matched at one end of the junction; a read error may be the cause. This chain joins TRBV12-3 or TRBV12-4 and TRBJ2-5; D not certain. The CDR3 consists of 10 residues. This CDR3 reads CANSSTRQYF. For the CDR3, the DNA is TGTGCCAACAGTTCGACGAGGCAGTACTTC.

This clonotype was counted between two and nine times. This rearrangement joins TRBV7-6 to TRBJ2-1, with TRBD1 identical over 12 bases. This CDR3 region has 17 residues. The germline gives CDR1 SGHVS, CDR2 FNYEAQ. Trimming cost V 3 bases and J 8 bases; bases outside gene matches: 11. The DNA for the CDR3 is TGTGCCAGCAGCTTTCATCCCGGGACAGGGGGCTCGGATGAGCAGTTCTTC. Its translation: CASSFHPGTGGSDEQFF.

In its sample, this clonotype was seen a few times. The genes are TRBV7-2 and TRBJ2-3; 16 bases align to TRBD2. The J segment lost 2 bases and the V segment lost 1 base, leaving 9 bases of the junction unmatched. CDR1 and CDR2 from the germline V gene are SGHTA and FQGNSA. This CDR3 comprises 20 residues. The CDR3 reads CASSLVGTSGGASFTDTQYF. The CDR3 DNA reads as TGTGCCAGCAGCTTAGTCGGGACTAGCGGGGGGGCCAGCTTCACAGATACGCAGTATTTT.

This sequence joins TRBV5-6 and TRBJ2-3; the D gene is possibly TRBD1 (6 bases). The CDR3 spans 14 residues. Trimming removed 2 bases at V and 3 bases at J, with 10 bases between. Germline CDR1 SGHDT, CDR2 YYEEEE. The CDR3 sequence is CASSLGGKTDTQYF. The CDR3 bases are TGTGCCAGCAGCTTAGGGGGAAAGACAGATACGCAGTATTTT.

This clonotype was counted between two and nine times. V usage is TRBV5-1 and J usage is TRBJ2-6, with D unresolved. The CDR3 contains 16 residues. Germline V lookup: CDR1 SGHRS, CDR2 YFSETQ. Trimming shortened V by 0 bases and J by 13 bases, and 20 bases separated the two germline ends. The CDR3 spells CASSLEGSPSPRVLTF. The CDR3 region has the DNA TGCGCCAGCAGCTTGGAAGGCAGCCCCTCCCCCAGGGTCCTGACTTTC.

This clonotype was observed a few times. The gene calls are TRBV7-2 and TRBJ2-3; 10 nucleotides match TRBD2. This CDR3 is 16 amino acids long. CDR1 SGHTA and CDR2 FQGNSA come from the germline V gene. J was trimmed by 0 bases and V by 4 bases; bases with no gene match: 4. The CDR3 DNA follows: TGTGCCAGCAGCTCCCTAGCGGGGGCCAGCACAGATACGCAGTATTTT. Translation gives CASSSLAGASTDTQYF.

The rearrangement joins TRBV15 to TRBJ2-4; D call uncertain. Germline-derived CDR1 and CDR2 are LNHNV and YYDKDF (reference sequence). The CDR3 has 15 amino acids. Trimming pared 5 bases from V and 2 bases from J, leaving 13 bases between. DNA of the CDR3: TGTGCCACCAGCCGTGATCCTAGGTCCAAAAACATTCAGTACTTC. Protein: CATSRDPRSKNIQYF.

This clonotype turned up a few times. J is TRBJ1-2 and V is TRBV20-1; D ambiguous. This CDR3 has 14 amino acids. Germline V gene data show CDR1 as DFQATT and CDR2 as SNEGSKA (reference sequence). Trimming cost V 6 bases and J 1 base, with 15 bases left between them. CDR3 sequence reads: CSAPGNPNNYGYTF. Written as DNA, the CDR3 is TGCAGTGCCCCGGGGAACCCCAATAACTATGGCTACACCTTC.

This clonotype was counted a few times. The chain is built from TRBV4-3 and TRBJ1-2, with a possible D match to TRBD1 (6 bases). V dropped 2 bases and J dropped 0 bases, with 13 bases sitting between them. In germline, CDR1 is LGHNA, CDR2 YSLEER. This CDR3 has 16 residues. CDR3 bases: TGCGCCAGCAGCCAATTTACAGGGAATACTAACTATGGCTACACCTTC. It encodes CASSQFTGNTNYGYTF.

The chain recombines TRBV5-4 with TRBJ2-1, with 9 bases lining up with TRBD2. This CDR3 is 16 amino acids long. Per the germline V gene, CDR1 is SGHNT and CDR2 is YYREEE (reference sequence). Trimming removed 1 base from V and 0 bases from J; junction bases left unmatched: 2. The chain's CDR3 is CASSLPRGGSYNEQFF. The CDR3 DNA is TGTGCCAGCAGCTTGCCGCGGGGGGGCTCCTACAATGAGCAGTTCTTC.

As concerns this clonotype: One end of the junction does not line up with germline, which may come from a read error. The chain is built from TRBV12-3 or TRBV12-4 and TRBJ2-5; 8 bases fit TRBD2. This CDR3 is 12 amino acids long. The CDR3 DNA reads as TGTGCCAGCGGGACTAGGTCCGAGACCCGGTACTTC. It specifies CASGTRSETRYF.

V is TRBV12-3 or TRBV12-4 and J is TRBJ2-5, with D perhaps TRBD1 (5 bases). Trimming shortened V by 4 bases and J by 1 base, and 13 bases separated the two germline ends. The CDR3 has 15 residues. The CDR3 sequence: CASSSLQDLQETQYF. CDR3 in DNA: TGTGCCAGCAGTTCATTACAGGACCTCCAAGAGACCCAGTACTTC.

This clonotype showed up just a few times. This chain joins TRBV4-1 and TRBJ1-1; D is undetermined. Germline loops: CDR1 MGHRA, CDR2 YSYEKL. The V end was cut by 1 base, the J end by 3 bases, with 9 bases between. The CDR3 has 14 amino acids. CDR3 amino acids: CASSQVTSYTEAFF. In DNA form, the CDR3 reads TGCGCCAGCAGCCAAGTGACAAGCTACACTGAAGCTTTCTTT.

This clonotype was counted a few times. J is TRBJ2-1 and V is TRBV20-1; 9 bases agree with TRBD2. Germline lookup yields CDR1 DFQATT and CDR2 SNEGSKA (reference sequence). The CDR3 totals 16 residues. The trim removed 5 bases at V and 3 bases at J, leaving 11 bases unmatched. The CDR3 sequence: CSAPILSGGNYNEQFF. For the CDR3, the DNA is TGCAGTGCTCCTATACTTAGCGGGGGTAACTACAATGAGCAGTTCTTC.

This clonotype occurred a few times. The CDR3 DNA sequence: TGTGCCAGCAGTTGGAATTCTTACGAGCAGTACTTC. Translation gives CASSWNSYEQYF. The rearrangement joins TRBV6-2 or TRBV6-3 to TRBJ2-7; unclear D gene. Per germline, CDR1 MNHEY and CDR2 SVGEGT. The CDR3 is 12 residues long. Between the trimmed V and J ends, which lost 4 bases and 4 bases, there was a span of 8 bases.

The V gene is TRBV20-1, the J gene TRBJ2-7; TRBD2 aligns across 10 bases. The trim removed 1 base at V and 5 bases at J, leaving 20 bases unmatched. This CDR3 has 19 amino acids. CDR1 is DFQATT and CDR2 is SNEGSKA in the germline V gene (reference sequence). The CDR3 spells CSARAPGASGGVIRDEQYF. In DNA form, the CDR3 reads TGCAGTGCTAGAGCTCCAGGAGCTAGCGGGGGAGTGATCCGGGACGAGCAGTACTTC.

The rearrangement links TRBV5-1 to TRBJ2-5, with 11 nucleotides matching TRBD2. Trimming removed 3 bases from V and 2 bases from J; junction bases left unmatched: 6. The CDR3 contains 16 residues. CDR1 and CDR2 from the germline V gene are SGHRS and YFSETQ. The CDR3, as DNA: TGCGCCAGCAGCTCCGGGACTAGCGGCCTTCAAGAGACCCAGTACTTC. Amino acid sequence: CASSSGTSGLQETQYF.

This clonotype was counted a few times. V gene TRBV5-1 combines with J gene TRBJ1-6; TRBD1 might be the D (5 bases). Germline V CDR1 and CDR2: SGHRS, YFSETQ. The CDR3 covers 14 residues. V lost 1 base, J lost 9 bases, and 11 bases lay in between. As DNA, the CDR3 is TGCGCCAGCAGCTTGCAGGGTGGCAGTTCACCCCTCCACTTT. Translation gives CASSLQGGSSPLHF.

This clonotype was seen more than once but under ten times. The genes are TRBV7-6 and TRBJ1-5; 8 positions agree with TRBD1. This CDR3 spans 17 amino acids. V was clipped by 3 bases and J by 4 bases; unmatched bases: 11. Germline CDR1 and CDR2: SGHVS and FNYEAQ. CDR3 amino acids: CASSFDFTGGWNQPQHF. The CDR3 DNA reads TGTGCCAGCAGCTTCGATTTTACAGGGGGATGGAATCAGCCCCAGCATTTT.

J is TRBJ2-5 and V is TRBV5-1; 9 bases line up with TRBD1. TRBJ2-7 matches the DNA end more closely, so the J call is doubtful. CDR3 length: 22 amino acids. Germline assignment: CDR1 SGHRS and CDR2 YFSETQ. CDR3 residues: CASSWPGQGPVFDSVVRSEQYF. In DNA, the CDR3 is TGCGCCAGCAGCTGGCCGGGACAGGGCCCAGTTTTTGACTCGGTCGTTCGTAGCGAGCAGTACTTC.

This clonotype was seen only a few times. CDR3 DNA sequence: TGTGCCAGCAGCGGACAGATATATTTTAACTATGGCTACACCTTC. Residues: CASSGQIYFNYGYTF. J is TRBJ1-2 and V is TRBV12-3 or TRBV12-4, with D perhaps TRBD1 (6 bases). The CDR3 loop spans 15 amino acids. Deletions cut 6 bases from V and 1 base from J, with 15 bases between.